A single sample gave rise to the 18 T cell receptor beta chains below, sequenced in a study of blood T cell repertoires in COVID-19. TCRdb keeps only in-frame clones here, not all; method: immunoSEQ multiplex PCR. This table holds 300,000 to 500,000 clones, around nine tenths found once. The sequenced material came from PBMCs or T cells enriched from blood (not recorded which). These receptors all stem from a woman in her 30s with acute COVID-19.

The V gene is TRBV14, the J gene TRBJ2-3, with D possibly being TRBD2 (7 bases). From germline, CDR1 is SGHDN and CDR2 FVKESK. V gave up 0 bases and J gave up 4 bases, with 11 bases separating them. The CDR3 sequence is 15 residues long. The CDR3 region is CASSQEGGGADTQYF. The CDR3 nucleotides are TGTGCCAGCAGCCAAGAGGGAGGGGGGGCAGATACGCAGTATTTT.

Concerning this clone itself: Other DNA sequences from this sample encode an identical CDR3 as well. The chain couples TRBV6-5 to TRBJ2-7; TRBD2 aligns across 8 bases. Germline V gene sequence: CDR1 MNHEY, CDR2 SVGAGI. V gave up 2 bases and J gave up 3 bases; unmatched junction bases: 6. The CDR3 runs to 15 residues. The DNA for the CDR3 is TGTGCCAGCAGTTACGGGTTGGCGGGGGGCTACGAGCAGTACTTC. Residues: CASSYGLAGGYEQYF.

The chain has TRBV6-1 and TRBJ2-7, with a tentative D call TRBD1 (5 bases). The germline V gene encodes CDR1 MNHNS and CDR2 SASEGT. With 2 bases removed from V and 3 bases from J, the gap between germline ends came to 11 bases. The CDR3 loop spans 14 amino acids. In nucleotides, the CDR3 is TGTGCCAGCAGTGAATGGAAGGGGAACTACGAGCAGTACTTC. Its protein product is CASSEWKGNYEQYF.

The rearrangement uses TRBV19 and TRBJ1-5; the D gene is possibly TRBD1 (5 bases). The CDR3 sequence is 16 residues long. Germline-derived CDR1 and CDR2 are LNHDA and SQIVND (reference sequence). Trimming cost V 6 bases and J 0 bases, with 15 bases left between them. Here the CDR3 reads CASSPRWGGSNQPQHF. In DNA form, the CDR3 reads TGTGCCAGTAGCCCTCGTTGGGGGGGTAGCAATCAGCCCCAGCATTTT.

This rearrangement joins TRBV10-1 to TRBJ2-2, with D hard to call. Looked up from germline, CDR1 is WNHNN and CDR2 is SYGVQD (reference sequence). Between the trimmed V and J ends, which lost 5 bases and 0 bases, there was a span of 10 bases. The CDR3 runs to 15 residues. CDR3 loop: CASSTRHTNTGELFF. The CDR3 DNA reads as TGCGCCAGCAGTACGAGACATACGAACACCGGGGAGCTGTTTTTT.

The genes are TRBV7-9 and TRBJ2-7; possible D gene TRBD2, 6 bases. Per the germline V gene, CDR1 is SEHNR and CDR2 is FQNEAQ (reference sequence). The V and J ends lost 6 bases and 4 bases respectively, with 19 bases between them. CDR3 length equals 15 residues. As DNA, the CDR3 is TGTGCCAGCAGGGGGGGTAATAGTGAGGCGTACGAGCAGTACTTC. Encoded protein: CASRGGNSEAYEQYF.

This rearrangement joins TRBV6-5 to TRBJ2-7; 9 bases are shared with TRBD1. This CDR3 contains 14 residues. The V gene end was trimmed by 6 bases and the J gene end by 4 bases; junction bases not matched to a gene: 7. Germline lookup yields CDR1 MNHEY and CDR2 SVGAGI. CDR3 amino acids: CASSQTGGRYEQYF. The CDR3 DNA reads TGTGCCAGCAGCCAAACAGGGGGCAGGTACGAGCAGTACTTC.

This clone has just a few counts. The chain carries TRBV7-3 and TRBJ2-1; 11 bases map to TRBD1. CDR3 length: 16 residues. Unmatched junction bases numbered 7, after V lost 5 bases and J lost 4 bases. Germline CDR1 is SGHTA and CDR2 is FQGTGA. CDR3 in DNA: TGTGCCAGCAGCCCTAGGACAGGGGGCGCGTACAATGAGCAGTTCTTC. Protein: CASSPRTGGAYNEQFF.

This chain uses TRBV12-3 or TRBV12-4 with TRBJ1-2; TRBD1 matches at 8 bases. V gave up 7 bases and J gave up 3 bases; unmatched junction bases: 4. The CDR3 is 13 amino acids. In nucleotides, the CDR3 is TGTGCCAGCAATAACAGGGGGGACTATGGCTACACCTTC. It specifies CASNNRGDYGYTF.

The V and J genes are TRBV10-3 and TRBJ1-1; D might be TRBD1 (5 bases). This CDR3 is built from 16 residues. V was shortened by 2 bases and J by 0 bases, with 13 bases between the two germline ends. Germline V CDR1 and CDR2: ENHRY, SYGVKD. The CDR3 loop is CAISEIRGVMNTEAFF. Here the CDR3 DNA reads TGTGCCATCAGTGAGATACGGGGGGTAATGAACACTGAAGCTTTCTTT.

This chain joins TRBV25-1 and TRBJ1-5; 7 nucleotides align to TRBD1. CDR3 length equals 16 residues. V gave up 7 bases and J gave up 6 bases; unmatched junction bases: 15. From germline, CDR1 is MGHDK and CDR2 SYGVNS. The CDR3 sequence is CASNQDRSGKAQPQHF. CDR3 in DNA: TGTGCCAGCAATCAGGACAGGTCAGGCAAGGCTCAGCCCCAGCATTTT.

The chain employs TRBV27 and TRBJ2-2, with 7 bases lining up with TRBD1. Germline V gene lookup returns CDR1 MNHEY and CDR2 SMNVEV (reference sequence). The trim removed 2 bases at V and 2 bases at J, leaving 8 bases unmatched. The CDR3 has 17 residues. CDR3 sequence: CASSLPPEGGNTGELFF. As DNA, the CDR3 is TGTGCCAGCAGTTTACCTCCGGAAGGGGGCAACACCGGGGAGCTGTTTTTT.

The chain joins TRBV29-1 to TRBJ2-7, with D maybe TRBD1 (6 bases). Trimming removed 5 bases at V and 4 bases at J, with 15 bases between. The CDR3 has 13 residues. Germline V CDR1 and CDR2: SQVTM, ANQGSEA. In DNA, the CDR3 is TGCAGCGTTACAAGTCCAGGGGTTTACGAGCAGTACTTC. It translates to CSVTSPGVYEQYF.

This chain links TRBV7-3 with TRBJ2-1; 9 bases map to TRBD1. The V gene's germline CDR1 is SGHTA and CDR2 FQGTGA. The CDR3 has 15 residues. The trim removed 2 bases at V and 4 bases at J, leaving 3 bases unmatched. CDR3 sequence reads: CASSLDRGTYNEQFF. The CDR3 bases are TGTGCCAGCAGCTTAGACAGGGGGACGTACAATGAGCAGTTCTTC.

V gene TRBV15 combines with J gene TRBJ2-7; D unresolved. V dropped 0 bases and J dropped 2 bases, with 8 bases sitting between them. CDR1 is LNHNV, CDR2 YYDKDF, per germline (reference sequence). CDR3 size: 14 residues. The CDR3 nucleotides read TGTGCCACCAGCAGAGATCGGTCTGCCTACGAGCAGTACTTC. Translation gives CATSRDRSAYEQYF.

The CDR3 nucleotides are TGTGCCAGTAGTATATCCACGGAGTTCTCTGGAAACACCATATATTTT. Its translation is CASSISTEFSGNTIYF. This sequence joins TRBV19 and TRBJ1-3; D gene uncertain. The CDR3 sequence is 16 residues long. V gave up 2 bases and J gave up 0 bases, with 11 bases separating them. The V gene's germline CDR1 is LNHDA and CDR2 SQIVND (reference sequence). The whole variable domain, remainder taken from reference TRBV19 and TRBJ1-3, is DGGITQSPKYLFRKEGQNVTLSCEQNLNHDAMYWYRQDPGQGLRLIYYSQIVNDFQKGDIAEGYSVSREKKESFPLTVTSAQKNPTAFYLCASSISTEFSGNTIYFGEGSWLTVV.

Turning to this clone: One junction end disagrees with the germline gene, perhaps due to a read error. The J gene is TRBJ1-5, the V gene TRBV7-3; 8 bases align to TRBD1. Germline V gives CDR1 SGHTA, CDR2 FQGTGA. This CDR3 contains 12 residues. The CDR3 sequence: CASSLTAARGRF. The CDR3 nucleotides read TGTGCCAGCAGCTTAACGGCGGCCAGGGGGCGTTTT.

This chain joins TRBV2 and TRBJ1-2; weak D call: TRBD1 (6 bases). In germline, CDR1 is SNHLY, CDR2 FYNNEI. Deletions cut 1 base from V and 2 bases from J, with 11 bases between. The CDR3 consists of 15 residues. The CDR3 reads CASSEVQGGNYGYTF. CDR3 DNA sequence: TGTGCCAGCAGTGAAGTACAGGGTGGGAACTATGGCTACACCTTC.